This TCR beta chain is from a study of CD8+CD57+ T cells in acquired aplastic anemia (dated 2018 in TCRdb). About the study as a whole: On average, sorted CD4+ and CD8+ cells yielded about 3 ug of extracted DNA, with a range of about 0.19 to 30 ug.

Genomic DNA served as template for TCR beta VDJ combination and CDR3 sequence profiling. An Illumina HiSeq 2000 was used for TCR repertoire sequencing. The paper's data handling went like this. TRBV/TRBJ rearrangement plots, CDR3 size and DJ length profiles, and Simpson's diversity index were used to assess repertoires. The immunodominant clone was defined as the most abundant DNA sequence in deep sequencing data. CDR3 amino acid sequences were checked for sharing across subjects and were also compared against the VDJdb database and published repertoires. Through fastp at Q25 and MiXCR, TCRdb rebuilt clones from the public reads, retaining in-frame beta chains. Merged by CDR3 protein, the rows form single entries marked with the most common genes and DNA. The V and J calls here are based on TCRdb, not the publication. This sample comprises 200,000 or so distinct CDR3 sequences, around three fifths of them detected only once. 46% of the sample is in the top ten clones.

In the study, sorted CD4+ and CD8+ blood T cells from patients with severe aplastic anemia and from healthy subjects underwent deep sequencing of TCR repertoires. Ficoll-Paque density gradient centrifugation was used to isolate peripheral blood mononuclear cells. Before DNA extraction, CD4+ and CD8+ T cells were sorted by FACS or by magnetic beads. Summary of the overall study and its limitations: CD8+ Simpson's diversity did not differ significantly between patients and healthy controls (P=0.060). About 30 CD8+ CDR3 sequences were found to be shared between patients and controls, but these sequences appeared to be highly expressed in patients and within the immunodominant clones of the patients.

Note on this clonotype: The antigen this receptor binds is unknown. No per-base quality is available; no much larger clone lies one base away.

The CDR3 measures 13 amino acids from cysteine to phenylalanine. Only CDR3 DNA remains: 39 bases, in frame from the first base. The V end loses 4 bases and the J end loses 1 base, and a stretch of 7 bases separates them. CDR1 and CDR2 are drawn from the germline V gene (reference sequence): LNHDA, SQIVND. The TCR was taken from a human donor with severe aplastic anemia or a healthy control (not recorded which). The sequencing sample was made of sorted CD4+, CD8+, or CD8+CD57+ T cells (not recorded which) from PBMCs. The V and J segments used are TRBV19 and TRBJ2-5, with the identity of the D gene unclear. The DNA sequence reads TGTGCCAGTAGTAGCAGAGTCCAAGAGACCCAGTACTTC. Protein translation: CASSSRVQETQYF.